Listed here are 11 T cell receptor beta chains from one sample, sequenced in a study of shared clonotypes between healthy human individuals. Sequenced by immunoSEQ multiplex PCR; TCRdb stores in-frame clones only, minus some. The repertoire holds roughly 96,000 clones, with 40% to 55% as singletons. The sample taken for sequencing was PBMCs. All receptors derive from a woman aged 35 to 49 in good health. Some clones in this sample may be carry-over from other donors' samples.

The rearrangement joins TRBV7-9 to TRBJ1-6, with 10 bases matching TRBD1. V shed 6 bases and J 8 bases; nucleotides not matched to a gene: 7. The CDR3 contains 15 residues. Germline values: CDR1 SEHNR, CDR2 FQNEAQ (reference sequence). CDR3 amino acids: CASRYPGTGDSPLHF. The CDR3 coding sequence is TGTGCCAGCAGATACCCGGGGACAGGGGATTCACCCCTCCACTTT.

This clone was seen ten or more times. This chain joins TRBV28 and TRBJ2-7, with D possibly matching TRBD2 (7 bases). This CDR3 contains 16 residues. V was shortened by 4 bases and J by 2 bases, with 18 bases between the two germline ends. The germline gives CDR1 MDHEN, CDR2 SYDVKM. CDR3 sequence reads: CASSSLRGPRAYEQYF. Written as DNA, the CDR3 is TGTGCCAGCAGTTCATTGCGGGGGCCCAGGGCCTACGAGCAGTACTTC.

This chain connects TRBV7-3 to TRBJ2-3; D call uncertain. Trimming removed 1 base at V and 1 base at J, with 9 bases between. The germline CDR1 and CDR2 sequences are SGHTA and FQGTGA. The CDR3 contains 15 residues. CDR3 sequence reads: CASSLSPGRTDTQYF. CDR3 nucleotides: TGTGCCAGCAGCTTAAGTCCAGGTCGCACAGATACGCAGTATTTT.

This CDR3 is CASSLAGGNEKLFF. CDR3 bases: TGTGCCAGCAGCTTAGCAGGGGGCAATGAAAAACTGTTTTTT. V and J are TRBV7-9 and TRBJ1-4; 7 bases agree with TRBD1. CDR1 is SEHNR and CDR2 is FQNEAQ in the germline V gene (reference sequence). The CDR3 loop spans 14 amino acids. V shed 0 bases, J shed 5 bases, and the junction held 0 bases outside the gene matches.

As regards this clone: A much bigger clone sits one base away, suggesting this may be a read error. Other DNA variants within this sample encode the same CDR3. The chain employs TRBV2 and TRBJ2-2, with D possibly TRBD2 on 6 matching bases. Per the germline V gene, CDR1 is SNHLY and CDR2 is FYNNEI. The CDR3 extends over 17 amino acids. The CDR3 reads CASSEERLASGTGELFF. The CDR3 DNA reads TGTGCCAGTAGTGAAGAAAGGCTAGCGTCAGGCACCGGGGAGCTGTTTTTT.

J is TRBJ2-7 and V is TRBV30; D unclear. CDR1 GTSNPN and CDR2 SVGIG come from the germline V gene (reference sequence). V lost 0 bases to trimming and J lost 0 bases, with 9 bases between them. This CDR3 has 14 residues. CDR3 amino acids: CAWSVRRASYEQYF. The DNA of the CDR3 is TGTGCCTGGAGTGTAAGACGTGCCTCCTACGAGCAGTACTTC. Using reference TRBV30 and TRBJ2-7 for the parts outside the CDR3, the full variable domain is SQTIHQWPATLVQPVGSPLSLECTVEGTSNPNLYWYRQAAGRGLQLLFYSVGIGQISSEVPQNLSASRPQDRQFILSSKKLLLSDSGFYLCAWSVRRASYEQYFGPGTRLTVT.

This clone was detected many times. The chain combines TRBV4-1 with TRBJ2-3, with D uncertain. The CDR3 length is 12 residues. Trimming pared 1 base from V and 6 bases from J, leaving 5 bases between. Per the germline V gene, CDR1 is MGHRA and CDR2 is YSYEKL. This CDR3 is CASSQGVDTQYF. CDR3 in DNA: TGCGCCAGCAGCCAAGGCGTTGATACGCAGTATTTT.

V is TRBV30 and J is TRBJ2-2; 10 bases align to TRBD2. Looked up from germline, CDR1 is GTSNPN and CDR2 is SVGIG (reference sequence). V was clipped by 2 bases and J by 6 bases; unmatched bases: 21. The CDR3 contains 20 residues. CDR3 sequence: CAWSRIFPGLARSRAGELFF. As DNA, the CDR3 is TGTGCCTGGAGTCGTATTTTTCCGGGACTAGCGAGAAGTCGGGCCGGGGAGCTGTTTTTT.

This chain joins TRBV28 and TRBJ1-2, with a possible D match to TRBD1 (6 bases). V gave up 3 bases and J gave up 7 bases, with 12 bases separating them. In germline, CDR1 is MDHEN, CDR2 SYDVKM. This CDR3 contains 13 residues. CDR3 residues: CASSFPGAPGYTF. In DNA form, the CDR3 reads TGTGCCAGCAGTTTTCCGGGGGCGCCTGGCTACACCTTC.

CDR3 region: CASGLDGFGYTF. The DNA of the CDR3 is TGTGCTAGTGGTCTAGACGGCTTTGGCTACACCTTC. V and J are TRBV12-5 and TRBJ1-2; no definite D call. Looked up from germline, CDR1 is LGHNT and CDR2 is FRNRAP. Trimming took 5 bases from V and 7 from J, leaving 11 bases between them. The CDR3 is made up of 12 amino acids.

The genes are TRBV27 and TRBJ1-5, with D maybe TRBD1 (6 bases). V was trimmed by 6 bases and J by 1 base, leaving 19 bases between them. This CDR3 contains 17 residues. The germline gives CDR1 MNHEY, CDR2 SMNVEV (reference sequence). The DNA for the CDR3 is TGTGCCAGCAGACGATCAGGGTGGGGGCACAGCAATCAGCCCCAGCATTTT. This sequence encodes CASRRSGWGHSNQPQHF.